The sequence of this T cell receptor beta chain was determined in a study of cytomegalovirus exposure and HLA in healthy donors. Study information: Unique TCRs from HLA-typed donors, roughly 87 million of them, were held in an early data release.

The PCR made use of 60 Vbeta and 13 Jbeta primers. Sequenced by immunoSEQ multiplex PCR; TCRdb stores in-frame clones only, minus some. This sample has around 170,000 clones, with more than 65% found just once. Trimming left V 0 bases short and J 1 base short, with 14 bases between. The CDR3 extends over 16 amino acids. The germline V gene has CDR1 SGDLS and CDR2 YYNGEE. Sequencing was done on a sample of PBMCs. This receptor was identified in a woman between 50 and 59 years old in good health and CMV-seronegative. This chain connects TRBV9 to TRBJ2-7; TRBD2 might be the D (5 bases). The CDR3 reads CASSVGWGEISYEQYF. As DNA, the CDR3 is TGTGCCAGCAGCGTAGGTTGGGGAGAAATATCCTACGAGCAGTACTTC.